These T cell receptor beta chains were read from a single sample in a study of identical twins. TCRdb fed the 5' RACE reads into MiXCR, producing one record per CDR3 protein. Among about 550,000 distinct CDR3 sequences listed, around 20% were seen once. The data were also submitted as part of a second study, on yellow fever vaccine responses in identical twins.

Source material: CD4+ T cells sorted from blood. Every receptor here comes from a woman younger than 35 in good health. The CDR3 runs from the conserved cysteine through the conserved F or W. A D gene is named only where the DNA matches it firmly. Clone size is stated in some rows and not others, as once, few, many or a class when expanded.

abundance	v_gene	j_gene	d_gene	CDR3nt	CDR3aa
few	TRBV29-1	TRBJ2-1	NA	TGCAGACGACGGAGCCTGGGGTCGTACAGCGAGTTCTTC	CRRRSLGSYSEFF
many	TRBV3-1	TRBJ2-7	TRBD2	TGTGCCAGCAGAACTAGCGGCGCCTACGAGCAGTACTTC	CASRTSGAYEQYF
many	TRBV5-1	TRBJ1-5	NA	TGCGCCAGCAGCTACAGGGAAGGGGATCAGCCCCAGCATTTT	CASSYREGDQPQHF
few	TRBV15	TRBJ1-1	NA	TGTGCCACCAACCCGGGGGGCTACACTGAAGCTTTCTTT	CATNPGGYTEAFF
few	TRBV2	TRBJ1-1	TRBD1	TGTGCCATCGGGACAGGGGGCATGAACACTGAAGCTTTCTTT	CAIGTGGMNTEAFF
NA	TRBV5-1	TRBJ2-2	NA	TGCGCCAGCAGCTCCAGACTAGATGCCGGGGAGCTGTTTTTT	CASSSRLDAGELFF
few	TRBV29-1	TRBJ2-7	NA	TGCAGCGTTGAAGATAGATCCTTGCTAGGGGGCGAGCAGTACTTC	CSVEDRSLLGGEQYF
few	TRBV9	TRBJ2-7	NA	TGTGCCAGCAGCCCTGCTTCAGGCGGGATCTCCTACGAGCAGTACTTC	CASSPASGGISYEQYF
NA	TRBV29-1	TRBJ1-1	NA	TGCAGCGTTGGAGAGGTCAACACTGAAGCTTTCTTT	CSVGEVNTEAFF
NA	TRBV5-1	TRBJ2-1	TRBD2	TGCGCCAGCAGCTTAACTAGCGGGGGGGCCGGCGAGCAGTTCTTC	CASSLTSGGAGEQFF
many	TRBV12-3/TRBV12-4	TRBJ2-1	TRBD2	TGTGCCAGCACCTTTACGGGACTACCCCTAAATGAGCAGTTCTTC	CASTFTGLPLNEQFF